The entry that follows covers one T cell receptor beta chain sequence. This clonotype was found a few times. This receptor's antigen is unknown. Base-call qualities are not available, and no considerably larger clone is one nucleotide away. For this chain, trimming is 4 bases at the V end and 5 bases at the J end, and the number of junction bases without a gene match is 8. CDR1 and CDR2 were assigned from the germline V gene (reference sequence) as SGHKS and YYEKEE. The CDR3 has 15 amino acids, counting the end cysteine and phenylalanine. Only the CDR3 region is kept as DNA, spanning 45 bases read in frame from base 1. The data stem from a study of human T cells and chemical hapten exposure (dated by TCRdb to the early 2020s). With respect to the entire study: For sensitization, 2% DPC in acetone was applied to a roughly 2 cm by roughly 2 cm area of upper inner arm skin. Weekly therapeutic DPC doses were additionally applied to the scalp of patients throughout the roughly 25-week study period. Patch testing was done on the upper back using Finn chambers containing 0.01% DPC, and results were scored after 6 days according to International Contact Dermatitis Research Group standards. Most of the patients in the cohort were female, and the cohort covered alopecia areata with under or over 50% scalp involvement, alopecia totalis and alopecia universalis. Libraries were pooled for sequencing, and per-sample TCR yields varied mainly because of small differences in library volumes within the pool. Peripheral blood TCR repertoire changes were tracked in vivo in alopecia patients during primary and secondary sensitization to the hapten diphenylcyclopropenone (DPC). Blood was sampled from patients pre-sensitization (week 0) and at 2, 6 and about 24 weeks after DPC sensitization. Twenty-nine alopecia patients gave blood for TCR sequencing at one to four time points (pre-sensitization, 2, 6 and 24 weeks).

The library was built by means of RACE. The run used a NextSeq 500. Library preparation attached unique molecular identifiers to individual cDNA molecules for quantitative, reproducible TCR counting. For every blood RNA sample, sequencing covered both the TCR alpha and TCR beta chains. The paper's data handling went like this. Samples had a median of roughly 91,000 TCRs, with a range from about 23,224 to 750,000. V, J and CDR3 annotation of the TCR reads was carried out using the Decombinator software suite. Every sample was subsampled to the same number of TCRs (28,000) for the PS versus PT1 abundance plots. Expanded TCRs were defined as absent before sensitization and observed at least eight times at the 2-week time point. TCRdb trimmed public reads at Q25 via fastp, called clones via MiXCR and kept in-frame beta chains. All rows with the same CDR3 protein become a single entry with the most common DNA and genes. The V and J calls reflect TCRdb's pipeline rather than the authors' work. In this sample the table shows around 150,000 distinct CDR3 sequences, 25% to 30% of which occur a single time. The top ten hold approximately 2.1% of the sample.

Overall study results and their limits: Patch test score was positively correlated with the number of PT1 expanded TCRs, with significance at thresholds 8, 16 and 32 but not at 4. After repeated subsampling, the strength of the expansion versus patch-test correlation and the threshold at which it became significant changed. DPC sensitization did not change how many TCRs were above 1 in 1000 frequency, and no evidence was found of alterations in global repertoire structure. Because every patient had alopecia, a presumed autoimmune disease, the patients' immune response might differ from that of healthy individuals. Compared with pre-sensitization or healthy control sets, expanded TCRs formed significantly more large CDR3 similarity clusters, which is consistent with antigen-driven responses.

The time point tag for this specimen amounts to: patch test 3, about 24 weeks after DPC sensitization. The treatment or condition label corresponds to: therapeutic diphenylcyclopropenone sensitization with weekly scalp DPC. At each patch-test visit, blood was drawn before the patch test was applied. Patients were considered eligible if aged 18 to 70, diagnosed with alopecia and deemed suitable for DPC therapy, and patients were excluded if pregnant. Unfractionated whole blood was collected in Tempus Blood RNA tubes, and total RNA was extracted from that blood. This receptor was obtained from a woman between 18 and 30 years old with alopecia areata. Some clones in this sample may be carry-over from other donors' samples. The chain uses TRBV5-5 and TRBJ2-5, with 10 bases in between that match TRBD1. The sample was whole blood, taken in connection with sensitization to the hapten diphenylcyclopropenone (DPC). Here is the DNA: TGTGCCAGCAGCAAAGGGACAGGGGAGGCGGAGACCCAGTACTTC. This is translated as CASSKGTGEAETQYF.